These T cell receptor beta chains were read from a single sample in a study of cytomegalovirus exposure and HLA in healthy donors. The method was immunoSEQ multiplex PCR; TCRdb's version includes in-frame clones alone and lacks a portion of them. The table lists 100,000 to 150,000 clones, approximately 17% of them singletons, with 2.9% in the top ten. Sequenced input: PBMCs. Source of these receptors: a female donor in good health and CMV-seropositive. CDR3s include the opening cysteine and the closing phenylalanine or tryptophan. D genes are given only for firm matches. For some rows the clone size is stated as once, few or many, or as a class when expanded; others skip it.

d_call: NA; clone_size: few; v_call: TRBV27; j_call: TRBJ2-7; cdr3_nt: TGTGCCAGCAGTCCCCGACTGGACTCCTACGAGCAGTACTTC; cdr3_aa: CASSPRLDSYEQYF
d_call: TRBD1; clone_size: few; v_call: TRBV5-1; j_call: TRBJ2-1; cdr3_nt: TGCGCCAGCAGCTTCGAACCGCCCGGGACAGCCACCAATGAGCAGTTCTTC; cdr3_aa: CASSFEPPGTATNEQFF
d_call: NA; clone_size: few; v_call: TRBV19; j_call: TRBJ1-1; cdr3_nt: TGTGCCAGTATGGGCTGGATTGAAGCTTTCTTT; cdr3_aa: CASMGWIEAFF
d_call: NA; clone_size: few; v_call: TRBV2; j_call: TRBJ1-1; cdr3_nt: TGTGCCAGCAGTGAACAGGGGCTTCGGGGAGCTTTCTTT; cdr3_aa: CASSEQGLRGAFF
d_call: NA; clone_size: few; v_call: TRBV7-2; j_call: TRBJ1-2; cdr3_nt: TGTGCCAGCAGCATCAAAAGGGGGGGCGCGTCTGGCTACACCTTC; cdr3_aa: CASSIKRGGASGYTF
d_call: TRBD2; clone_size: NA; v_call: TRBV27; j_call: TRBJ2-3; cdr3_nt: TGTGCCAGCAGTCCAAAACCGCCGGGACTAGCGTCTAGCACAGATACGCAGTATTTT; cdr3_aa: CASSPKPPGLASSTDTQYF
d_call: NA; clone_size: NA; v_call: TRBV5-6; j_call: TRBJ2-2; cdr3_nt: TGTGCCAGCAGCTTGGCCGCACCCGGGTGGGCCGGGGAGCTGTTTTTT; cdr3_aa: CASSLAAPGWAGELFF
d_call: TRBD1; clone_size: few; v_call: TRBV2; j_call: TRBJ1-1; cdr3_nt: TGTGCCACCCTCCGGGACAGAGTCGCTGAAGCTTTCTTT; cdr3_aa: CATLRDRVAEAFF
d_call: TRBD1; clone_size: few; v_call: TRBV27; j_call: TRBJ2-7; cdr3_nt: TGTGCCAGGGACAGGGATGGGGCTTACGAGCAGTACTTC; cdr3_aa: CARDRDGAYEQYF
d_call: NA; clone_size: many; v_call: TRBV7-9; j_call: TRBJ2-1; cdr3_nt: TGTGCCAGCAGCTTTGACAGGACCTACAATGAGCAGTTCTTC; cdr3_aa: CASSFDRTYNEQFF
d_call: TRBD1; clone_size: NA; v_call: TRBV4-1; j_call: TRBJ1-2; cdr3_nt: TGCGCCAGCAGCCAGTCCGGGACAGGGGACTATGGCTACACCTTC; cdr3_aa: CASSQSGTGDYGYTF
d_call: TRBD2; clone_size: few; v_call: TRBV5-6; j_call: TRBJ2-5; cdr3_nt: TGTGCCAGCAGCTTGGCGGTAGCGGGAGGGACGCAGGAGACCCAGTACTTC; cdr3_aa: CASSLAVAGGTQETQYF
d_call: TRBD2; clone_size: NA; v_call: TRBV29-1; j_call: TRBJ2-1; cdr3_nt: TGCAGCGTTGTGGGACTAGCGGGAGGATTTGCCTACAATGAGCAGTTCTTC; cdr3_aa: CSVVGLAGGFAYNEQFF
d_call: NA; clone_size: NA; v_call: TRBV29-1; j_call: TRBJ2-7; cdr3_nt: TGCAGCGTTCTTAGGACACCATCCTACGAGCAGTACTTC; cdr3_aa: CSVLRTPSYEQYF
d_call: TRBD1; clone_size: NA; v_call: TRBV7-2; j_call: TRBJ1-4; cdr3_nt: TGTGCCAGCAGCTCACAGGGGCAGGATGAAAAACTGTTTTTT; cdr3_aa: CASSSQGQDEKLFF
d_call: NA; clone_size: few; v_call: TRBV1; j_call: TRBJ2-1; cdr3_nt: TGCACCAGCAGCCCACCTAGGGTAGCGGAAAATAGCTCCTACAATGAGCAGTTCTTC; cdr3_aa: CTSSPPRVAENSSYNEQFF
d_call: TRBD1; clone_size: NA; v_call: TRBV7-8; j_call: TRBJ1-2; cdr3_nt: TGTGCCAGCAGCACTTTGACAGGGAATGACTACACCTTC; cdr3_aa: CASSTLTGNDYTF
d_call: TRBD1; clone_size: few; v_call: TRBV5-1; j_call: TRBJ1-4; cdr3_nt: TGCGCCAGCAGCCCAGACAGGGAGACGAGTGAAAAACTGTTTTTT; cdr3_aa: CASSPDRETSEKLFF
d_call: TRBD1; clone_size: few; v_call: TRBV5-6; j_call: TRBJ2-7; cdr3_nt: TGTGCCAGCAGCTTGGATTACAGGGGAGCCTACGAGCAGTACTTC; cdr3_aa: CASSLDYRGAYEQYF
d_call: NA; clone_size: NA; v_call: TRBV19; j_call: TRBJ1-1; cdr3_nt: TGTGCCAGTAGTAGGACACGCATGGGCACTGAAGCTTTCTTT; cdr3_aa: CASSRTRMGTEAFF
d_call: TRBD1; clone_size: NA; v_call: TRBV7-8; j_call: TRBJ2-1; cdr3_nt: TGTGCCAGCAGCTTAGCAAGACAGGGCACCAATGAGCAGTTCTTC; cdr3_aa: CASSLARQGTNEQFF
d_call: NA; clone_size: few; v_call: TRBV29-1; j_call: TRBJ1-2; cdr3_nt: TGCAGCGTTGGGGTAGGACAATACTATGGCTACACCTTC; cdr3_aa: CSVGVGQYYGYTF
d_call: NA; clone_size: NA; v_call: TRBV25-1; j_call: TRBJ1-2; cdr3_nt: TGTGCCAGCAGTGAATATGGCGGGGGGCATGGCTACACCTTC; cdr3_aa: CASSEYGGGHGYTF
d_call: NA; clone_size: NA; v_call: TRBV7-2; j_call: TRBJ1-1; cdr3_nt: TGTGCCAGCAGCTTAGACAGTGGGTGGGGAGAACGCCCTGAAGCTTTCTTT; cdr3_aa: CASSLDSGWGERPEAFF
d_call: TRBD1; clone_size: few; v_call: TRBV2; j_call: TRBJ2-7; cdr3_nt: TGTGCCAGCAGTACGGACAGGGGCGCCTACGAGCAGTACTTC; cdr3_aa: CASSTDRGAYEQYF
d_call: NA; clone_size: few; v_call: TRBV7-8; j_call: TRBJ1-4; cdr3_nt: TGTGCCAGCTCACGACAGGCCGCCAATAATGAAAAACTGTTTTTT; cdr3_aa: CASSRQAANNEKLFF
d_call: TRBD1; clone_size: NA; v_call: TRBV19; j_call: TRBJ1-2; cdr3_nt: TGTGCCAGTAGTATAGTAAGGGACAGCACCTATGGCTACACCTTC; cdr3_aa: CASSIVRDSTYGYTF
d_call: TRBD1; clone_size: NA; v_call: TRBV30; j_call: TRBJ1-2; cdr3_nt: TGTGCCTGGAGTGTAAGGGGGACAGGGAGTATCGGCTACACCTTC; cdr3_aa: CAWSVRGTGSIGYTF
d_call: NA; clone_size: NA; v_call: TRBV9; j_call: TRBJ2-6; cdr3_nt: TGTGCCAGCAGCGCAACCAACAGGGTATTGGCCTCTGGGGCCAACGTCCTGACTTTC; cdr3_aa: CASSATNRVLASGANVLTF
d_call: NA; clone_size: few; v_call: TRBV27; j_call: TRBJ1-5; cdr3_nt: TGTGCCAGCAGAACAGGGAGCCAGCCCCAGCATTTT; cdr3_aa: CASRTGSQPQHF
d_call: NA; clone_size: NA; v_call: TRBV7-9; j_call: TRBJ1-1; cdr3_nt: TGTGCCAGCAGCTTAGCGTCCAGGGCTTTATCAGAAGCTTTCTTT; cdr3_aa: CASSLASRALSEAFF
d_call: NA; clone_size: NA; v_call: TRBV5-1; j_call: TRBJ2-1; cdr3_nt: TGCGCCAGCAGCTTGAATAACGGGGAAGGTGAGCAGTTCTTC; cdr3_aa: CASSLNNGEGEQFF
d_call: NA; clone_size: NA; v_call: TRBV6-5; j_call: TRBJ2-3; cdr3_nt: TGTGCCAGCAGTCCCATAGACGGGAGACCTATTACGCAGTATTTT; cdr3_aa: CASSPIDGRPITQYF
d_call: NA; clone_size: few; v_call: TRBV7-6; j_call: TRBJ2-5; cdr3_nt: TGTGCCAGCAGCCTAAACGGGGAGACCCAGTACTTC; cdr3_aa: CASSLNGETQYF
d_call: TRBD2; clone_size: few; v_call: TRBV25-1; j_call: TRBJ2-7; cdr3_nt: TGTGCCAGCAGTGATCCAGCTAGCGGGGTTTACGAGCAGTACTTC; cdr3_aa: CASSDPASGVYEQYF
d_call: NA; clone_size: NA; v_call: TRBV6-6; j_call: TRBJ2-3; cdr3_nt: TGTGCCAGCAGTTATGTTGACTACACAGATACGCAGTATTTT; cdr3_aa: CASSYVDYTDTQYF
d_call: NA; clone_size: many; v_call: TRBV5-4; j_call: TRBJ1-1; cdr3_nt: TGTGCCAGCAGCTTGGTTCCAGGCAAAATGAACACTGAAGCTTTCTTT; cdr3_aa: CASSLVPGKMNTEAFF
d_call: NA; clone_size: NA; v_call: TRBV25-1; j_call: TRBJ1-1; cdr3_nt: TGTGCCAGCAGTCCCCAGGGCGGGACGGTAGACACTGAAGCTTTCTTT; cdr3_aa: CASSPQGGTVDTEAFF
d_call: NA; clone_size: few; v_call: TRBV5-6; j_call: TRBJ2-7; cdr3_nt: TGTGCCAGCAGCTCAGAGGGTTCCTACGAGCAGTACTTC; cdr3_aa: CASSSEGSYEQYF
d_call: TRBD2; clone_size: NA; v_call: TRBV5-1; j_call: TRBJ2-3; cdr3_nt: TGCGCCAGCAGCTTGGCCGGGACTAGCGGGGGATACACAGATACGCAGTATTTT; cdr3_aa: CASSLAGTSGGYTDTQYF
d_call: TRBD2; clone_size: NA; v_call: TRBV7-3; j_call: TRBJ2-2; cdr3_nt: TGTGCCAGCGGGAGGGCCGATGTCACCGGGGAGCTGTTTTTT; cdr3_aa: CASGRADVTGELFF
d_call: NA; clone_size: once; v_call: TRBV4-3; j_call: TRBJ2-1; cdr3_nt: TGCGCCAGCAGCCTAAAAGGGGCCAATGAGCAGTTCTTC; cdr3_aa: CASSLKGANEQFF
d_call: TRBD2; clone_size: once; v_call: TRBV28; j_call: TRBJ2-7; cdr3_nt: TGTGCCAGCAGTTCGCCTAGCGGGATTTCCTACGAGCAGTACTTC; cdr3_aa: CASSSPSGISYEQYF
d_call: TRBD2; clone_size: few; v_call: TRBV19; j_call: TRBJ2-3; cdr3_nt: TGTGCCAGTAGTAACGGGGGTGCGGGAGTTGTTGGTACGCAGTATTTT; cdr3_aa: CASSNGGAGVVGTQYF
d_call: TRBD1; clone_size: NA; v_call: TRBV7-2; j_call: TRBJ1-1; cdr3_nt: TGTGCCAGCAGCGCGGGGGGACAGAGTCGTGAAGCTTTCTTT; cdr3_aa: CASSAGGQSREAFF
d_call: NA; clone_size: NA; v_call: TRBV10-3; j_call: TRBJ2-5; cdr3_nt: TGTGCCCCCTGGGGTATTCAGGGGAAAGAGACCCAGTACTTC; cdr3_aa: CAPWGIQGKETQYF
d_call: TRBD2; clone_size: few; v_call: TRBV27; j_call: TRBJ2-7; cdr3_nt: TGTGCCAGCATCGGACTAGCGGACTCCTACGAGCAGTACTTC; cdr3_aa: CASIGLADSYEQYF
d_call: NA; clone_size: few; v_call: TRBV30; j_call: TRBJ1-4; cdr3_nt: TGTGCCTGGAGTGCGATGGCAGGATTTAATGAAAAACTGTTTTTT; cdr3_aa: CAWSAMAGFNEKLFF
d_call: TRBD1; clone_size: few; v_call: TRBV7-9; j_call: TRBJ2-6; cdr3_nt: TGTGCCAGCAGCTTAGTCCGGGACAGCTCACACTCTGGGGCCAACGTCCTGACTTTC; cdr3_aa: CASSLVRDSSHSGANVLTF
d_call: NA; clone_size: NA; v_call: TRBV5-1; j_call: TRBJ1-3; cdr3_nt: TGCGCCAGCAGCCGGGACTCAGCTGGAAACACCATATATTTT; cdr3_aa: CASSRDSAGNTIYF